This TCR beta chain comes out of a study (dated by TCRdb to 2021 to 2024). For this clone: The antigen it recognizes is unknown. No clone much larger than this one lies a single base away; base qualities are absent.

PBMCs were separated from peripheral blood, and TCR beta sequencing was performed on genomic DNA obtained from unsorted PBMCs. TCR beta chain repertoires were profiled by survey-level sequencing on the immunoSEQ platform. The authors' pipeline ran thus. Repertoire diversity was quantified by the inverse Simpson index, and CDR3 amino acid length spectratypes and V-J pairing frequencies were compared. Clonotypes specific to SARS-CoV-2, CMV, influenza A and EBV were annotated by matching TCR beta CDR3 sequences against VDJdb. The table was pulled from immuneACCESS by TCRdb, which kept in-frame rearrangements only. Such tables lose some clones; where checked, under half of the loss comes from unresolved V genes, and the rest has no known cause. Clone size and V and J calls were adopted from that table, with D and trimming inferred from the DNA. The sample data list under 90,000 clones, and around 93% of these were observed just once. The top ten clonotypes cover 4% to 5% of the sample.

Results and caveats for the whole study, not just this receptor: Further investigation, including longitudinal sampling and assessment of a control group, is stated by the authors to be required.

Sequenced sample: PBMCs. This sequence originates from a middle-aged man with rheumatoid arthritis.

The CDR3 amino acid sequence is: CASSPLELINYGYTF. The DNA is as follows: TGTGCCAGCAGCCCCCTGGAGTTGATTAACTATGGCTACACCTTC. The chain is made from TRBV6-2 or TRBV6-3 and TRBJ1-2, with no D gene named confidently. The CDR3 has 15 amino acids, counting the end cysteine and phenylalanine. The retained sequence is limited to the CDR3, 45 bases, with the frame set at the first base. CDR1 is given as MNHEY and CDR2 as SVGEGT, both from the germline V gene. V is pared back by 6 bases and J by 1 base, with 15 bases lying between the germline termini.